This TCR beta chain was sequenced in a study of shared clonotypes between healthy human individuals. Overall study: Per donor, CD8 memory used one plate, CD8 naive used two, CD4 memory used three and CD4 naive used three.

Germline CDR1 reads KGHSH; CDR2 reads LQKENI. The length of the CDR3 is 16 residues. V was clipped by 0 bases and J by 8 bases, with 19 bases between them. As processed by the authors: With immunoSEQ giving junction-only sequences and no quality scores, filtering differed. Assay used: immunoSEQ multiplex PCR; TCRdb lists only in-frame clones, some missing. That table supplies the V and J calls and clone size; D and trimming were determined from the DNA. The table records a few million clones, approximately 90% of them present only once. V usage is TRBV18 and J usage is TRBJ1-2; possible D gene TRBD1, 6 bases. Sequencing was done on a sample of naive CD4+ T cells sorted from blood. The subset denotes: CD45RA+ positively selected. The clonotype comes from a man aged 18 to 30 in good health. CDR3 in DNA: TGTGCCAGCTCACCACCCGGGGGCAGCGAGTGGCGGGGCTACACCTTC. Translation: CASSPPGGSEWRGYTF.